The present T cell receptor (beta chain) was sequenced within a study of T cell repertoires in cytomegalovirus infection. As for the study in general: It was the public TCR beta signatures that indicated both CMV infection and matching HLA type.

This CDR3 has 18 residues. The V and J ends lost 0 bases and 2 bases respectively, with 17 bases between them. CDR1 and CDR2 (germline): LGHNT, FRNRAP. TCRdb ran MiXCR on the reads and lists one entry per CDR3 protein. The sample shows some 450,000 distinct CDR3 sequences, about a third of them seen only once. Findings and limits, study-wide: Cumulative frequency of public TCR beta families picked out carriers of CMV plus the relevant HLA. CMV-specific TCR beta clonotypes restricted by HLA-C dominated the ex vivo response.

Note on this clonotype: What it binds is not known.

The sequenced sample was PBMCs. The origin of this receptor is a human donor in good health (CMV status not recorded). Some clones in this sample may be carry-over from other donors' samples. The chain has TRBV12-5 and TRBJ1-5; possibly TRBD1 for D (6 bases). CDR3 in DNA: TGTGCTAGTGGTTTGGTAGCGAGCGACAGGAGGGGCAATCAGCCCCAGCATTTT. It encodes CASGLVASDRRGNQPQHF.